This T cell receptor (beta chain) was identified during a study of blood T cell repertoires in COVID-19 (TCRdb year 2020). Regarding the study in general: Samples covering the acute and convalescent phases of COVID-19 were provided by collaborators in the United States, Italy and Spain. Samples came from the ongoing ImmuneRACE study (first 160 participants) plus 1,254 subjects from 6 global collaborators. The repertoires were released in a freely available public database intended as a resource for research on the immune response to SARS-CoV-2. HLA class I and class II types, where available, came from metadata supplied by the sample provider rather than from assay-based typing. The sample metadata nearly always contained a de-identified subject ID, COVID-19 status, age in years and sex. The prospective study material was composed of cDNA or gDNA derived from T cells, B-cell-depleted T cells, or PBMCs. The dataset comprised deeply sampled blood TCRbeta repertoires from subjects exposed to, actively infected with, or recovered from COVID-19. The paper as a whole reports these results and caveats: The quantity of clinical and demographic metadata differed by source and by participant and was supplied without curation.

This clone showed up just once. It lacks a known antigen. No much larger clone is present one base from it, and per-base qualities are unavailable. Collaborating institutions collected whole blood in K2EDTA tubes following their own protocols. For TCRbeta analysis, collaborator samples were shipped as frozen whole blood, as isolated PBMCs, or as DNA extracted from either sample type. TCRbeta CDR3 regions were amplified from genomic DNA by means of the immunoSEQ Assay, a bias-controlled multiplex PCR. The authors' pipeline ran thus. The number of nucleated cells in each sample was estimated from the amplification of reference gene primers within the assay. Sequence reads were collapsed and filtered to measure the absolute abundance of every unique TCRbeta CDR3 rearrangement. For each sample, productive Simpson clonality was calculated by taking the square root of Simpson's diversity index across productive rearrangements. TCRdb limited this immuneACCESS table to in-frame rearrangements with V and J called. A share of clones is missing; checked studies link under half to unresolved V genes, and the rest is unexplained. The V and J calls and clone size come from that table; D and trimming were worked out from the DNA. In all, the sample holds 35,000 to 50,000 clones, and about 85% of those were seen once. The ten top clones hold more than 9% of the sample.

This receptor was identified in a human donor in a cohort sampled during active COVID-19. Sample: peripheral blood.

The CDR3 here reads CASRSAATANEQFF. The bases are TGTGCCAGCCGGTCGGCGGCTACTGCCAATGAGCAGTTCTTC. The receptor chain draws on TRBV5-4 and TRBJ2-1; no D gene call is confident. The CDR3 measures 14 amino acids from cysteine to phenylalanine. Only the CDR3 region is kept as DNA, spanning 42 bases read in frame from base 1. Based on the germline V gene (reference sequence), the CDR1 and CDR2 sequences are SGHNT and YYREEE. Deletion took 7 bases off V and 6 bases off J, with a span of 17 bases between the germline ends. Reference TRBV5-4 and TRBJ2-1 proteins supply the regions before and after the CDR3; the full variable domain is: ETGVTQSPTHLIKTRGQQVTLRCSSQSGHNTVSWYQQALGQGPQFIFQYYREEENGRGNFPPRFSGLQFPNYSSELNVNALELDDSALYLCASRSAATANEQFFGPGTRLTVL.